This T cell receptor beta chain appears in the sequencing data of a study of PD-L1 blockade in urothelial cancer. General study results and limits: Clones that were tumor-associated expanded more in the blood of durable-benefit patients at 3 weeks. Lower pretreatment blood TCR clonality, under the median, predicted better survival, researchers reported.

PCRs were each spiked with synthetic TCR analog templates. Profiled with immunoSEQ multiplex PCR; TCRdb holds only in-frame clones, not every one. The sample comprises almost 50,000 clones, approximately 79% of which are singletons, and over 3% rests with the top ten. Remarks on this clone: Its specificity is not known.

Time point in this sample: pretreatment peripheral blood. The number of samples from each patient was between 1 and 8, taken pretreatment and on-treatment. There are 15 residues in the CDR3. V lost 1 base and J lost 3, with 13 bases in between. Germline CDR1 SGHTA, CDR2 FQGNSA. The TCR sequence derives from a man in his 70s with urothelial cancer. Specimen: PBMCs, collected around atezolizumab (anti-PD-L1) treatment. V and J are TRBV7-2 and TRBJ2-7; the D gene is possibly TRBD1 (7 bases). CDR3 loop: CASSLGGAGGYEQYF. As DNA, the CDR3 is TGTGCCAGCAGCTTAGGGGGGGCAGGGGGCTACGAGCAGTACTTC.